Reported below is one T cell receptor beta chain. Its target is not known. With the Oncomine TCR Beta short-read assay, DNA from cultured CD4+ T cells was sequenced. Scientists extracted genomic DNA from CD4+ T cells grown in culture. TCRdb reprocessed the PCR reads with MiXCR, giving one entry per CDR3 protein. Of some 10,000 distinct CDR3 sequences detected, roughly 43% appear once; the ten largest clones hold under 25%. The data were obtained in a study of vaccination and CD4 T cells after COVID-19. In the study overall: Culture controls were given either a CEFX pool, an HIV-1 Nef pool, or no peptide.

Treatment noted: roughly ten-day PBMC culture with coronavirus spike peptide pools or control peptides (ViraFEST assay). After expanding antigen-specific T cells with peptide pools, ViraFEST sequenced their TCRs. V lost 3 bases to trimming and J lost 4 bases; unmatched junction nucleotides: 8. Germline CDR1 is ENHRY and CDR2 is SYGVKD. The CDR3 has 16 residues. The clonotype comes from a human donor who had recovered from COVID-19. Sequenced: CD4+ T cells from blood, cultured in vitro. The rearrangement links TRBV10-3 to TRBJ2-2, with 7 bases lining up with TRBD1. CDR3 coding DNA: TGTGCCATCAGTGAAGCCCGACAGGGAAGCACCGGGGAGCTGTTTTTT. It yields the protein CAISEARQGSTGELFF.